This T cell receptor (beta chain) was recovered during a study of persistence of HIV-infected CD4 T cells. About this clone: The antigen remains undetermined.

The stimulus was an HIV-1 Gag 15-mer peptide pool, approximately 0.93 ug/peptide/mL. Sorted nonresponding memory CD4+ T cells were CD40L-negative, CD69-negative, CD45RO-high. For around 17 hours, CD8-depleted PBMCs received anti-CD28/CD49d costimulation, a CD40-blocking antibody and enfuvirtide. This CDR3 spans 14 amino acids. V was pared by 3 bases and J by 6 bases, with 4 bases of the junction left unmatched. From germline, CDR1 is SGHRS and CDR2 YFSETQ. The study, taken as a whole, reports: Degenerate expanded CDR3beta sequences were enriched among CMV- and Gag-responding cells. TCRbeta richness was lower in CMV- and Gag-responding cells than in anti-CD3/anti-CD28-responding cells.

The immunoSEQ assay was version 4, run in survey mode. TCRdb keeps only in-frame clones here, not all; method: immunoSEQ multiplex PCR. The sample shows more than 30,000 clones, approximately 78% of them seen only once. The sample here was cultured CD4+ T cells from PBMCs, taken from a patient who received antiretroviral therapy. This TCR was sampled from an adult with HIV. The donor label of this sample is uncertain. V gene TRBV5-1 combines with J gene TRBJ2-1; 9 bases line up with TRBD2. The CDR3 region has the DNA TGCGCCAGCAGCTCCGGGACTAGCAGCAATGAGCAGTTCTTC. Translation: CASSSGTSSNEQFF.